This T cell receptor beta chain derives from a study of shared clonotypes between healthy human individuals. The overall study: Three CD4 naive, three CD4 memory, two CD8 naive and one CD8 memory plate were used per donor. Overall study results and limits: Roughly 5% of naive CD4 clonotypes were shared across four donors. Generation probability values for non-shared clonotypes were lower than those for clonotypes shared by all four donors.

A word on this clone: What it recognizes is unknown.

The repertoire was sequenced with immunoSEQ multiplex PCR; TCRdb's copy has only in-frame clones and lacks some. The table lists 2 million to 2.5 million clones, 93% of them singletons. Sequenced: naive CD4+ T cells from PBMCs. The subset denotes: CD45RA+ positively selected. This receptor was identified in a man aged 18 to 30 in good health. Some clones in this sample may be carry-over from other donors' samples.

The CDR3 nucleotides read TGTGCCAGCAGCCAAGATGTAACGCAGCCCCAGCATTTT. As protein: CASSQDVTQPQHF. The chain uses TRBV4-2 and TRBJ1-5; D is unresolved. The CDR3 contains 13 residues. V was clipped by 0 bases and J by 7 bases, with 7 bases between them. Germline CDR1 and CDR2: LGHNA and YNFKEQ.